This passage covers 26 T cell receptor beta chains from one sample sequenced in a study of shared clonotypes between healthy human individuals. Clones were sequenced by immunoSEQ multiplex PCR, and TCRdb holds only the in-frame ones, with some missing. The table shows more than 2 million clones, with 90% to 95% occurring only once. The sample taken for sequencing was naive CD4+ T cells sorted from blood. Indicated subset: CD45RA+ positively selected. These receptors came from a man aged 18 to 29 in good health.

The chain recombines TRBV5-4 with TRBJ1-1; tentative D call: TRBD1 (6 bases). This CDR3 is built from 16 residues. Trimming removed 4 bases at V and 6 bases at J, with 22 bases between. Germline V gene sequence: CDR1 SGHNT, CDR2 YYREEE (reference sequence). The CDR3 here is CASSHVAVTGRAEAFF. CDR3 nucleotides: TGTGCCAGCAGCCACGTAGCGGTCACAGGGAGGGCTGAAGCTTTCTTT.

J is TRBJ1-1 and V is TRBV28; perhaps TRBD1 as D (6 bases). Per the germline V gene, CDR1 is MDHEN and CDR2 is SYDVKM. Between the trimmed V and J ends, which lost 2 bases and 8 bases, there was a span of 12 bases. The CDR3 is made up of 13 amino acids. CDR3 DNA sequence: TGTGCCAGCAGTTTAATGGACAGCTTGGAAGCTTTCTTT. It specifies CASSLMDSLEAFF.

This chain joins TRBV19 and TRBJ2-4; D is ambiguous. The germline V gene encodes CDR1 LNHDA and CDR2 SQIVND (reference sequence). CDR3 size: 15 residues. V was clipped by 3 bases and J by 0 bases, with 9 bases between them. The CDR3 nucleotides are TGTGCCAGTAGTATGACGGAACTAGCCAAAAACATTCAGTACTTC. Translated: CASSMTELAKNIQYF.

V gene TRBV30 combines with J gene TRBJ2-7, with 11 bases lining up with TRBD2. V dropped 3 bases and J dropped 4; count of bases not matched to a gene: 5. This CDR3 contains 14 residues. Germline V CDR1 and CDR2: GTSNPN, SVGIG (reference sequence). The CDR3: CAWRTTSGSYEQYF. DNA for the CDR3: TGTGCCTGGAGGACAACTAGCGGGAGTTACGAGCAGTACTTC.

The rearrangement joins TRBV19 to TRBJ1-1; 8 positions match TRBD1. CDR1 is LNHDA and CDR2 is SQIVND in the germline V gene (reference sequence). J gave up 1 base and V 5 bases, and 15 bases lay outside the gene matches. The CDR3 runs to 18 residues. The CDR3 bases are TGTGCCAGTAGTGTCCCAGGGGGCTTTTCCATGCGGAACACTGAAGCTTTCTTT. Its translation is CASSVPGGFSMRNTEAFF.

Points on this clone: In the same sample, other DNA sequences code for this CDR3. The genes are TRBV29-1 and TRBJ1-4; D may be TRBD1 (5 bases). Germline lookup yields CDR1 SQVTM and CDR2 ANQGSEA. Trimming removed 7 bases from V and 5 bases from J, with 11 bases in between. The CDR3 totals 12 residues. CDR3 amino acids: CSAGTDNEKLFF. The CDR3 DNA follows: TGCAGCGCCGGGACGGACAATGAAAAACTGTTTTTT. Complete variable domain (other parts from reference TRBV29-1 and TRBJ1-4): SAVISQKPSRDICQRGTSLTIQCQVDSQVTMMFWYRQQPGQSLTLIATANQGSEATYESGFVIDKFPISRPNLTFSTLTVSNMSPEDSSIYLCSAGTDNEKLFFGSGTQLSVL.

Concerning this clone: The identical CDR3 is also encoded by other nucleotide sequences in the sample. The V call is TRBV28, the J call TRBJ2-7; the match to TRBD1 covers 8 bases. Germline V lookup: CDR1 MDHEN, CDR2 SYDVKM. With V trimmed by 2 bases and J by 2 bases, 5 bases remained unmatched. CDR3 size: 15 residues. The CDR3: CASSLDRGRTYEQYF. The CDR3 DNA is TGTGCCAGCAGTTTAGACAGGGGACGAACCTACGAGCAGTACTTC.

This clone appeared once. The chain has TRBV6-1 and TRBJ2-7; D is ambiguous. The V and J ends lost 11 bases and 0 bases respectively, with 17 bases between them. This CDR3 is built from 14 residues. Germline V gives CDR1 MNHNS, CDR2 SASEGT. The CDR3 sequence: CAVRPSGRSYEQYF. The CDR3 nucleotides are TGTGCCGTCCGACCATCCGGCCGCTCCTACGAGCAGTACTTC.

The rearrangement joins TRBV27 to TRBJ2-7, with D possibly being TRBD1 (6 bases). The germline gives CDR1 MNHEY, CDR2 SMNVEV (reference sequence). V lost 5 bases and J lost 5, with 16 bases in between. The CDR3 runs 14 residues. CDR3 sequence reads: CASSNSRQVHEQYF. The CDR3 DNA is TGTGCCAGCAGTAATTCGAGACAGGTCCACGAGCAGTACTTC.

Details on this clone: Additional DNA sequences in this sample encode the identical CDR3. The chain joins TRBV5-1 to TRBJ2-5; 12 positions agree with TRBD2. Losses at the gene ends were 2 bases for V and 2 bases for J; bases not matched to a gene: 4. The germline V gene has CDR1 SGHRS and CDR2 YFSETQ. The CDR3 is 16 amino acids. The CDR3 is CASSFGLAGGQETQYF. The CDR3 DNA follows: TGCGCCAGCAGCTTCGGCCTAGCGGGAGGGCAAGAGACCCAGTACTTC.

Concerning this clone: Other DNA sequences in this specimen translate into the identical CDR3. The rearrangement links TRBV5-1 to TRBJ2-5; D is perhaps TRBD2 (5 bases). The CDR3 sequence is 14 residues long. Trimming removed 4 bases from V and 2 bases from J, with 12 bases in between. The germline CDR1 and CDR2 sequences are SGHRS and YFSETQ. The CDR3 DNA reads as TGCGCCAGCAGCCCCGGACTCTCTCAAGAGACCCAGTACTTC. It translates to CASSPGLSQETQYF.

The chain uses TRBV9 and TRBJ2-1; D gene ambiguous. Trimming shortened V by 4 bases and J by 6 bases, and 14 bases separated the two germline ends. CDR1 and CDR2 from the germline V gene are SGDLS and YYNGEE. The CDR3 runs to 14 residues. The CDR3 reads CASSPYPYSNEQFF. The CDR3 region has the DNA TGTGCCAGCAGCCCATACCCTTACAGCAATGAGCAGTTCTTC.

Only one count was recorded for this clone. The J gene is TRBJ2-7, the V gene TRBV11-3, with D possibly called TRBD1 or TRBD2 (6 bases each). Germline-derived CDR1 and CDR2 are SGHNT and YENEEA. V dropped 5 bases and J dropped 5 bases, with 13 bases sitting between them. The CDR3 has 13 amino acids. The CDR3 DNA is TGTGCCAGCAGCCGGGGGCAGGTGAACGAGCAGTACTTC. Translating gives CASSRGQVNEQYF. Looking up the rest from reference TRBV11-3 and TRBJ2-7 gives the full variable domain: EAGVVQSPRYKIIEKKQPVAFWCNPISGHNTLYWYLQNLGQGPELLIRYENEEAVDDSQLPKDRFSAERLKGVDSTLKIQPAELGDSAVYLCASSRGQVNEQYFGPGTRLTVT.

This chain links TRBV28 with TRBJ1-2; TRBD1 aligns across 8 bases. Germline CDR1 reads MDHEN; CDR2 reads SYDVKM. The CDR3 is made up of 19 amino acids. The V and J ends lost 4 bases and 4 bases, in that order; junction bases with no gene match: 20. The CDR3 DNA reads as TGTGCCAGCAGTTCCCTCCTTAGGGGGAAGGACAGGGAAACCTATGGCTACACCTTC. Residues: CASSSLLRGKDRETYGYTF.

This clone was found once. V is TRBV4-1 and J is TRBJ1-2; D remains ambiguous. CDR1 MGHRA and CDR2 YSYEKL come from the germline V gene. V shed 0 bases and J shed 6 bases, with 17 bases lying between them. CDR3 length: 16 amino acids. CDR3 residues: CASSQDPNPVGNGYTF. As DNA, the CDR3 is TGCGCCAGCAGCCAAGATCCCAACCCCGTGGGGAATGGCTACACCTTC.

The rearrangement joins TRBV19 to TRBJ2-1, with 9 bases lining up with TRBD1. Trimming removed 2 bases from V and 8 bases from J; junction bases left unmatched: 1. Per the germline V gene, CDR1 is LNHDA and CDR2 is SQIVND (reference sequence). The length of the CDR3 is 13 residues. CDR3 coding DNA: TGTGCCAGTAGTATAAGGACAGGGGATGAGCAGTTCTTC. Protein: CASSIRTGDEQFF.

As DNA, the CDR3 is TGTGCCAGCAGCCAAGAGGGGACTAGCGGGGGAGGGTCCTACAATGAGCAGTTCTTC. Amino acids: CASSQEGTSGGGSYNEQFF. This chain uses TRBV4-2 with TRBJ2-1; 14 nucleotides align to TRBD2. Per the germline V gene, CDR1 is LGHNA and CDR2 is YNFKEQ. The J segment lost 1 base and the V segment lost 0 bases, leaving 5 bases of the junction unmatched. This CDR3 is built from 19 residues.

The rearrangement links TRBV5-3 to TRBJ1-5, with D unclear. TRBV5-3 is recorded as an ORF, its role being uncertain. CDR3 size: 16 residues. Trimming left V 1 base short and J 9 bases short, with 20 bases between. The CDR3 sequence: CARSLLLRLVGGPQHF. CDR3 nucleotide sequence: TGTGCCAGAAGCTTGTTATTGAGGTTGGTTGGAGGGCCCCAGCATTTT.

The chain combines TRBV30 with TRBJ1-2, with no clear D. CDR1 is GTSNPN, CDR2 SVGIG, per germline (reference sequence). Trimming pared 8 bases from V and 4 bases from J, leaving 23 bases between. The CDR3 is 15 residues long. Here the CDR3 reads CARRVESKAGYGYTF. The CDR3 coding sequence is TGTGCCCGACGGGTTGAATCCAAAGCCGGCTATGGCTACACCTTC.

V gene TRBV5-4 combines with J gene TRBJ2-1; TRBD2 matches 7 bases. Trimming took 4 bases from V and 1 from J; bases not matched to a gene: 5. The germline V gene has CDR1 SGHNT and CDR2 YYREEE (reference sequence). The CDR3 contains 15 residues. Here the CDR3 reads CASSEDGRSYNEQFF. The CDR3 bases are TGTGCCAGCAGCGAGGACGGGAGGTCCTACAATGAGCAGTTCTTC.

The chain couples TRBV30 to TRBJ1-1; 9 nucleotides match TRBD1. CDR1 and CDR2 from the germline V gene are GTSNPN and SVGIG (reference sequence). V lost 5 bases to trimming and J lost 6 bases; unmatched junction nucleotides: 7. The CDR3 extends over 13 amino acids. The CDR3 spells CAWGRGTGSEAFF. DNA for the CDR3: TGTGCCTGGGGGCGGGGGACAGGGTCTGAAGCTTTCTTT.

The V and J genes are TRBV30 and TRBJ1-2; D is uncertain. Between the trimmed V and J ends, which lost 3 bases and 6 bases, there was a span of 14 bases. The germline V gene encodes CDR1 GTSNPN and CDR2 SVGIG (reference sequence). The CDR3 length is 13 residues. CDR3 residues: CAWRTGRDNGYTF. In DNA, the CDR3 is TGTGCCTGGAGGACGGGCCGGGATAATGGCTACACCTTC.

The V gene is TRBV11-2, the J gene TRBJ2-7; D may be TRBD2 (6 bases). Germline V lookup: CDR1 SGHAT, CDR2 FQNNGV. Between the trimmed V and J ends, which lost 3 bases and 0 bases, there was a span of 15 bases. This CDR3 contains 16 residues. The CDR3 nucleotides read TGTGCCAGCAGCTTGGTATCCGGGACTGGCTCCTACGAGCAGTACTTC. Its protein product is CASSLVSGTGSYEQYF.

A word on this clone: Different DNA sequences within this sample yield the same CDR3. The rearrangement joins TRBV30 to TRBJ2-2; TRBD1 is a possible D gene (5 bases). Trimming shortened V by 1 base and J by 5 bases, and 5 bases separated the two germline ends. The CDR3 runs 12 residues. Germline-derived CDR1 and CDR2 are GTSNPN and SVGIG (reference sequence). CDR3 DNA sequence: TGTGCCTGGAGTGACAGGACCGGGGAGCTGTTTTTT. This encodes CAWSDRTGELFF.

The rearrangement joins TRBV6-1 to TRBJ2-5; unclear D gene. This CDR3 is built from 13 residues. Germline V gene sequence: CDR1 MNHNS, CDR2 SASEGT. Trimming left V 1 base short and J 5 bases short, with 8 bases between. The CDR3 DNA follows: TGTGCCAGCAGTGAAGGAAGACGTGAGACCCAGTACTTC. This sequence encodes CASSEGRRETQYF.

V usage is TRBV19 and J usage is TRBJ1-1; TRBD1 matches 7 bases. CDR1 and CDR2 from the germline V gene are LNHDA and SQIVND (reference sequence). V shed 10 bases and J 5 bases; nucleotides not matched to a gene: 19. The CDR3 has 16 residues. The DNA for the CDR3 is TGTGCCACCTCGTTCCAGGGGGGGCAGAGGGCGACTGAAGCTTTCTTT. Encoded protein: CATSFQGGQRATEAFF.